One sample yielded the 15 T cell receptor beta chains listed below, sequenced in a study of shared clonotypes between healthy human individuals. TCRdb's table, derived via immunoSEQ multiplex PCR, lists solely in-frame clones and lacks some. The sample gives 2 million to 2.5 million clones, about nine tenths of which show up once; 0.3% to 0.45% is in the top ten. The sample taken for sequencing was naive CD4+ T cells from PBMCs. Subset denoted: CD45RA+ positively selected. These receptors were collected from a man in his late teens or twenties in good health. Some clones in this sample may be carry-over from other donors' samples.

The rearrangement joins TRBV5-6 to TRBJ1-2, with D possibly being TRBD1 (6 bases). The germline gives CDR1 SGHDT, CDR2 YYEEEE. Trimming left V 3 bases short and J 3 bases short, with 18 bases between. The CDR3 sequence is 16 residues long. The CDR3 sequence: CASSSSGGGGDYGYTF. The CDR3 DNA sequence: TGTGCCAGCAGCTCTAGCGGGGGCGGAGGGGACTATGGCTACACCTTC.

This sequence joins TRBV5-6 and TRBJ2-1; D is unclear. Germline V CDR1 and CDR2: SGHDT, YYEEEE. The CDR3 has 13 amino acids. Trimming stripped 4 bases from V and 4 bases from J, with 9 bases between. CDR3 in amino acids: CASSQALYNEQFF. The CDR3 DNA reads TGTGCCAGCAGCCAGGCCTTATACAATGAGCAGTTCTTC. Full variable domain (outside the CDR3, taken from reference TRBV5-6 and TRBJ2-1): DAGVTQSPTHLIKTRGQQVTLRCSPKSGHDTVSWYQQALGQGPQFIFQYYEEEERQRGNFPDRFSGHQFPNYSSELNVNALLLGDSALYLCASSQALYNEQFFGPGTRLTVL.

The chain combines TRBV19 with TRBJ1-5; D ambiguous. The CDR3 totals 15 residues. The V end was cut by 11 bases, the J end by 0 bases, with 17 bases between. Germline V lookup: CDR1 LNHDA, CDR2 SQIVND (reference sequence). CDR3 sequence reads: CAAGVGQNSNQPQHF. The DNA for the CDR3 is TGTGCCGCGGGAGTAGGGCAAAATAGCAATCAGCCCCAGCATTTT.

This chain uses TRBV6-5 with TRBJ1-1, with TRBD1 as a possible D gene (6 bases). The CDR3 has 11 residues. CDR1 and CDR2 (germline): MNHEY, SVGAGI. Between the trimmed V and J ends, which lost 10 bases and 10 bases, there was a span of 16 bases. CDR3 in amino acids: CATSWGRRAFF. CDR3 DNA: TGTGCCACGAGTTGGGGGCGCCGAGCTTTCTTT.

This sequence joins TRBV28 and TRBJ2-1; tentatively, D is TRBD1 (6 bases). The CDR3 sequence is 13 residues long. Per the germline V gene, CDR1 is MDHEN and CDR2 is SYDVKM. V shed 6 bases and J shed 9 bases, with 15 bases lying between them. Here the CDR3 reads CASSRGTYVEQFF. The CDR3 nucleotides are TGTGCCAGCAGCAGAGGGACATACGTTGAGCAGTTCTTC. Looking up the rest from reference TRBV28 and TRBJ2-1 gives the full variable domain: DVKVTQSSRYLVKRTGEKVFLECVQDMDHENMFWYRQDPGLGLRLIYFSYDVKMKEKGDIPEGYSVSREKKERFSLILESASTNQTSMYLCASSRGTYVEQFFGPGTRLTVL.

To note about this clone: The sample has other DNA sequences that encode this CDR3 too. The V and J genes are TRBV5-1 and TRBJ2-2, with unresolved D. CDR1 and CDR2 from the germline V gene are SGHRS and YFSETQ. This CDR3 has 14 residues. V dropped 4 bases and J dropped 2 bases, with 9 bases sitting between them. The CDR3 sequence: CASSPQANTGELFF. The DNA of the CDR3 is TGCGCCAGCAGCCCCCAGGCAAACACCGGGGAGCTGTTTTTT.

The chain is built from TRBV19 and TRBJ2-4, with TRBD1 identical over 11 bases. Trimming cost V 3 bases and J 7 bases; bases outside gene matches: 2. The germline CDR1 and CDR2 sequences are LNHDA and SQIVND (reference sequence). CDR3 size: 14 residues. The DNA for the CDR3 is TGTGCCAGTAGTATGGGGACAGGGGGGAACATTCAGTACTTC. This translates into CASSMGTGGNIQYF.

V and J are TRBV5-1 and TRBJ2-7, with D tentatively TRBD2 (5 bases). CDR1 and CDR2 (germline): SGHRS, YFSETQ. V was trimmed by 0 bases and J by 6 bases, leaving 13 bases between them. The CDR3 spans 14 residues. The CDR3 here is CASSLEGLPTEQYF. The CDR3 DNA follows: TGCGCCAGCAGCTTGGAAGGACTCCCCACCGAGCAGTACTTC.

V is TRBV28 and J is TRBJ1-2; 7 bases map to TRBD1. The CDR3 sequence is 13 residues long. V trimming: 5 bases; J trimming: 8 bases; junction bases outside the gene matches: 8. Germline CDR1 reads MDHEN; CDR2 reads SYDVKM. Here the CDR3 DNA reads TGTGCCAGCAGTCGACAGGCAGGGGGGGGCTACACCTTC. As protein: CASSRQAGGGYTF.

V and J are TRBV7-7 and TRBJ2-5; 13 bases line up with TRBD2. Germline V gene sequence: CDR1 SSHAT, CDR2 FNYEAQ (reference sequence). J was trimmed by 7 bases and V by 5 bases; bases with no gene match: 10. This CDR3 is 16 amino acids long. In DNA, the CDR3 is TGTGCCAGCAGCCCCGGACTAGCGGGAGCTCTCGGGACCCAGTACTTC. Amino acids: CASSPGLAGALGTQYF.

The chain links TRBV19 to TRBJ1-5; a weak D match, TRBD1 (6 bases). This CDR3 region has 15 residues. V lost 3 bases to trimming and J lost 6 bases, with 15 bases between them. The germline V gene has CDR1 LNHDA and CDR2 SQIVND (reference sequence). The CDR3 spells CASSMEGVGLQPQHF. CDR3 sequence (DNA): TGTGCCAGTAGTATGGAGGGGGTCGGTCTTCAGCCCCAGCATTTT.

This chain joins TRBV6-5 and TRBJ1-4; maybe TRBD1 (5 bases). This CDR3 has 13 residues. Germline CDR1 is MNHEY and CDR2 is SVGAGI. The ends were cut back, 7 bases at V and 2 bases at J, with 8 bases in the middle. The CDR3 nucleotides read TGTGCCAGCAAAGGGGTGACTAATGAAAAACTGTTTTTT. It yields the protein CASKGVTNEKLFF.

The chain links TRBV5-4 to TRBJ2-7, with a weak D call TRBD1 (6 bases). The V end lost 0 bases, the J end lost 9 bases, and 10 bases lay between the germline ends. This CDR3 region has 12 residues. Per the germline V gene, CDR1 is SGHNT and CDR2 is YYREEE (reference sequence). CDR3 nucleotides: TGTGCCAGCAGCTTGGGGGACACTGGGCAGTACTTC. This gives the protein CASSLGDTGQYF. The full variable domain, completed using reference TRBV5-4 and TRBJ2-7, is ETGVTQSPTHLIKTRGQQVTLRCSSQSGHNTVSWYQQALGQGPQFIFQYYREEENGRGNFPPRFSGLQFPNYSSELNVNALELDDSALYLCASSLGDTGQYFGPGTRLTVT.

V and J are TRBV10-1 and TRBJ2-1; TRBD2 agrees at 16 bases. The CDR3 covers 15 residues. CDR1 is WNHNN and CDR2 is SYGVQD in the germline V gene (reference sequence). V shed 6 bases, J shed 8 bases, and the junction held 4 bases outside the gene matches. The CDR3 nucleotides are TGCGCCAGCAGGCCGGGACTAGCGGGAGGGTATGAGCAGTTCTTC. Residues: CASRPGLAGGYEQFF.

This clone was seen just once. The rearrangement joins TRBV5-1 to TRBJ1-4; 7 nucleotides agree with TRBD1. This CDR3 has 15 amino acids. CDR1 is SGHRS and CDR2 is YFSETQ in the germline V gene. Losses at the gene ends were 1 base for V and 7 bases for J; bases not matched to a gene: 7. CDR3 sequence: CASSLNRGGVEKLFF. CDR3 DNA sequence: TGCGCCAGCAGCTTGAACAGGGGAGGAGTTGAAAAACTGTTTTTT.